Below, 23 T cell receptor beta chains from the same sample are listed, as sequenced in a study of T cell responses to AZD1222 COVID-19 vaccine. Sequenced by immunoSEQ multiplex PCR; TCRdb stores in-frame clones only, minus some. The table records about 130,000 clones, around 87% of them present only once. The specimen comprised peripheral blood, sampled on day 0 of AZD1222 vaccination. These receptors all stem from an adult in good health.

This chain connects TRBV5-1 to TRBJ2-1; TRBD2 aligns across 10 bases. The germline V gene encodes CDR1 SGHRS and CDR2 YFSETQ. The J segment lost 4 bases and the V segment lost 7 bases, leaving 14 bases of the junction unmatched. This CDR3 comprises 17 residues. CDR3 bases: TGCGCCAGCTGGTCCGGGACTAGCGCCGGAGGGTACAATGAGCAGTTCTTC. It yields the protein CASWSGTSAGGYNEQFF.

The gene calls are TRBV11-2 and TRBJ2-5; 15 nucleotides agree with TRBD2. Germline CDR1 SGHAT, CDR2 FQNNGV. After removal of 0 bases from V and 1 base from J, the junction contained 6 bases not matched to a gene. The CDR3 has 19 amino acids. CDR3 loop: CASSLDMGTSGRTQETQYF. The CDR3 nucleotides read TGTGCCAGCAGCTTAGATATGGGGACTAGCGGGAGGACCCAAGAGACCCAGTACTTC.

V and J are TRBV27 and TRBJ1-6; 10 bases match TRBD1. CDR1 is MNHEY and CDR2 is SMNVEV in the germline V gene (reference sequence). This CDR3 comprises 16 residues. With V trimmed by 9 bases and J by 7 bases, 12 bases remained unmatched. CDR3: CASTTLGTGENSPLHF. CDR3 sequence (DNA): TGTGCCAGTACCACCCTCGGGACAGGGGAAAATTCACCCCTCCACTTT.

The CDR3 DNA reads as TGTGCCATCAGTGGAAGCCTAATCTCCTACAATGAGCAGTTCTTC. Its protein product is CAISGSLISYNEQFF. The rearrangement links TRBV10-3 to TRBJ2-1; no firm D call. The ends were cut back, 4 bases at V and 0 bases at J, with 10 bases in the middle. Germline CDR1 reads ENHRY; CDR2 reads SYGVKD. This CDR3 is built from 15 residues.

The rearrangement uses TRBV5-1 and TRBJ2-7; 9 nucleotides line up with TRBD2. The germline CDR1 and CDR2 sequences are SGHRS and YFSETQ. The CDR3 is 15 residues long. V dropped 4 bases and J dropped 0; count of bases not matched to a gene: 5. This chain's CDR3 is CASSPASGTSYEQYF. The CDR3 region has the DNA TGCGCCAGCAGCCCCGCTAGCGGGACCTCCTACGAGCAGTACTTC.

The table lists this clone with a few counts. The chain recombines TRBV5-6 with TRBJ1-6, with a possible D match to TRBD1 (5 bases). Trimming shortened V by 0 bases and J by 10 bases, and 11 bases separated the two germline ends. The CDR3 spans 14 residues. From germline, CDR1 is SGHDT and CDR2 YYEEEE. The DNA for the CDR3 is TGTGCCAGCAGCTTGGAAGGGGTAGGATCACCCCTCCACTTT. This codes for CASSLEGVGSPLHF.

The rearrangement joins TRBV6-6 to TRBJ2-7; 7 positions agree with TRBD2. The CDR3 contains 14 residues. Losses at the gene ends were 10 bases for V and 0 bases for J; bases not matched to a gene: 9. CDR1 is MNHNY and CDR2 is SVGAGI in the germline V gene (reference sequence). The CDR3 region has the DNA TGTGCCACCCGGAGCGGGGAAAGCTCCTACGAGCAGTACTTC. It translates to CATRSGESSYEQYF.

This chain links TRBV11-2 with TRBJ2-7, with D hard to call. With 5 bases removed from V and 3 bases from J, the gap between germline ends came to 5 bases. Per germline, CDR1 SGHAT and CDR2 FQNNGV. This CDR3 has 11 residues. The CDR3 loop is CASSANYEQYF. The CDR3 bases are TGTGCCAGCAGCGCGAACTACGAGCAGTACTTC.

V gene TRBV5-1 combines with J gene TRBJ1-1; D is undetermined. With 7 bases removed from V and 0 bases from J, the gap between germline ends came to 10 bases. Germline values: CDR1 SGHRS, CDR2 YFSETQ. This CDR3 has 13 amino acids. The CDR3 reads CASSPRVNTEAFF. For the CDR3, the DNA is TGCGCCAGCTCCCCACGGGTGAACACTGAAGCTTTCTTT.

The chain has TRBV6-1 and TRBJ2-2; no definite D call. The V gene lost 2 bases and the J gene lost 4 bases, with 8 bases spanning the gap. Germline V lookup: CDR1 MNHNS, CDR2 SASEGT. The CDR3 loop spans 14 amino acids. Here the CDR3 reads CASSEFTTTGELFF. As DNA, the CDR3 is TGTGCCAGCAGTGAATTTACCACCACCGGGGAGCTGTTTTTT.

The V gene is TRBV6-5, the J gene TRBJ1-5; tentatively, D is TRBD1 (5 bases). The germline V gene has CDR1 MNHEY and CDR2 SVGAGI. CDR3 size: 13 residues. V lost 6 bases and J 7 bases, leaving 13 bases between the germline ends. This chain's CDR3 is CASSQGGAQPQHF. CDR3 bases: TGTGCCAGCAGCCAGGGAGGTGCACAGCCCCAGCATTTT.

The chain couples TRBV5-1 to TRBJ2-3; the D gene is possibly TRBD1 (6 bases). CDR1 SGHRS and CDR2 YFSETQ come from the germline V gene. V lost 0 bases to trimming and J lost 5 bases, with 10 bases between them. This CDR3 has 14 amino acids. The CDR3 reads CASSLARGEDTQYF. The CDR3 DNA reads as TGCGCCAGCAGCTTGGCCAGGGGAGAAGATACGCAGTATTTT.

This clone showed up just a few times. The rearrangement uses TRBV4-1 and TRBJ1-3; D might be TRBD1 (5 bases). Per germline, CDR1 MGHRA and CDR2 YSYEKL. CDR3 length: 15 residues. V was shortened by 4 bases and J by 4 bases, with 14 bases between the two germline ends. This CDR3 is CASSRTRGGGNTIYF. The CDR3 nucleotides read TGCGCCAGCAGCCGGACAAGGGGCGGGGGAAACACCATATATTTT.

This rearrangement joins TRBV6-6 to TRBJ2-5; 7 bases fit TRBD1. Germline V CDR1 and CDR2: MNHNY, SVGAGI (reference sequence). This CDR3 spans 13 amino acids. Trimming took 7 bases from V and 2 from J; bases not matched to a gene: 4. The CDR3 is CASIRQGQETQYF. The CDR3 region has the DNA TGTGCCAGCATCCGACAGGGTCAAGAGACCCAGTACTTC.

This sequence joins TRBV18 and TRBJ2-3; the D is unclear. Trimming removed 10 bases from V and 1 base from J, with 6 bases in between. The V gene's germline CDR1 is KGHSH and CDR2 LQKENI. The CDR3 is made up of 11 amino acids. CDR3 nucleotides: TGTGCCACCCAGGGCACAGATACGCAGTATTTT. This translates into CATQGTDTQYF. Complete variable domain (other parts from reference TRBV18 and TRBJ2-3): NAGVMQNPRHLVRRRGQEARLRCSPMKGHSHVYWYRQLPEEGLKFMVYLQKENIIDESGMPKERFSAEFPKEGPSILRIQQVVRGDSAAYFCATQGTDTQYFGPGTRLTVL.

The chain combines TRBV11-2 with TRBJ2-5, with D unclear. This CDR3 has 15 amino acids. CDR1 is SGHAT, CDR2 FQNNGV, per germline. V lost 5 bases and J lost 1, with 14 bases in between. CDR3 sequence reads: CASSARGGPQETQYF. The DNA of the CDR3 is TGTGCCAGCAGCGCTAGAGGTGGGCCCCAAGAGACCCAGTACTTC.

As DNA, the CDR3 is TGTGCCAGCAGCCAGGGACAGCGTAATATGTTTTTT. Protein: CASSQGQRNMFF. The chain carries TRBV7-2 and TRBJ1-4; 7 bases fit TRBD1. CDR1 is SGHTA, CDR2 FQGNSA, per germline. Unmatched junction bases numbered 9, after V lost 5 bases and J lost 15 bases. This CDR3 has 12 residues.

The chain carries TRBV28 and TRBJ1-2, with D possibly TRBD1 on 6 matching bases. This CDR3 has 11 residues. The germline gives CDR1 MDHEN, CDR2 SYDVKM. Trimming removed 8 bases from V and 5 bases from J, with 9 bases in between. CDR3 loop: CASGGGYGYTF. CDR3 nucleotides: TGTGCCAGCGGAGGGGGATATGGCTACACCTTC.

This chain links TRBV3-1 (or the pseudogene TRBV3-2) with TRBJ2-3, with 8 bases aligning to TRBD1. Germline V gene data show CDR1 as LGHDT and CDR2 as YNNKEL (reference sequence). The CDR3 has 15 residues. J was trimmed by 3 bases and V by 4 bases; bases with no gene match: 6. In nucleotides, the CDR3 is TGTGCCAGCAGCCTCCGACAGGGGCGGACAGATACGCAGTATTTT. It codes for CASSLRQGRTDTQYF.

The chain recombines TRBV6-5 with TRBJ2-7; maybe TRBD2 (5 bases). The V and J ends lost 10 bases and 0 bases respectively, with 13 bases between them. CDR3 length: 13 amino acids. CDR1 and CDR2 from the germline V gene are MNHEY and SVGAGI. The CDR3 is CATRRDSSYEQYF. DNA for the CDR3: TGTGCCACCCGACGGGATAGCTCCTACGAGCAGTACTTC.

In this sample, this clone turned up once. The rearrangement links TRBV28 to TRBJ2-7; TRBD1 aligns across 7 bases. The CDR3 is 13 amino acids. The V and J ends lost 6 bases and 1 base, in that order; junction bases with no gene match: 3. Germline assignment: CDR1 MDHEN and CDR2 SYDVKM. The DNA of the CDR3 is TGTGCCAGCAGCAAGGGACAGTCCTACGAGCAGTACTTC. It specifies CASSKGQSYEQYF.

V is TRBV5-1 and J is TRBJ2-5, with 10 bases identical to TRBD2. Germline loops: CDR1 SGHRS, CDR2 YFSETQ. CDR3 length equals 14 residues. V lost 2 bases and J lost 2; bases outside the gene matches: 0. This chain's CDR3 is CASSLLAGQETQYF. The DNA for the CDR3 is TGCGCCAGCAGCTTACTAGCGGGACAAGAGACCCAGTACTTC.

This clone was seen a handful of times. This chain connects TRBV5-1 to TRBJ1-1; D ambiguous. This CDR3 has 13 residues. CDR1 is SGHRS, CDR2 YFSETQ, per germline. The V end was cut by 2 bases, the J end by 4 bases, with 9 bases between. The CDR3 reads CASSFGRTTEAFF. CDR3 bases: TGCGCCAGCAGCTTTGGACGGACCACTGAAGCTTTCTTT.